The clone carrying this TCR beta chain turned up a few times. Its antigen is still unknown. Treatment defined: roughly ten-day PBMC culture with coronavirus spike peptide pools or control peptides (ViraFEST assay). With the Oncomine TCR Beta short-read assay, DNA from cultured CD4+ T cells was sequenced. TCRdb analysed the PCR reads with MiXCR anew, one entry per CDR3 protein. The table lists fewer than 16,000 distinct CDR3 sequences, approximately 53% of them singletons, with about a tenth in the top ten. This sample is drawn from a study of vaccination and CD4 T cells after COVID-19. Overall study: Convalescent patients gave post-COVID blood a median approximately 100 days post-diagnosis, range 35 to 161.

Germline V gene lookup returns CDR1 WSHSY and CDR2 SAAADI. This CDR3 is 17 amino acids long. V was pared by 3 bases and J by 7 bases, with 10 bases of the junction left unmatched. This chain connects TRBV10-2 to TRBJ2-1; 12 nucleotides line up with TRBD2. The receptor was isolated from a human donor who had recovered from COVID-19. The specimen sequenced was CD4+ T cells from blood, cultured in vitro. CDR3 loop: CASSDPSTSGRNNEQFF. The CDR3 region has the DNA TGCGCCAGCAGTGACCCCTCGACTAGCGGGAGAAATAATGAGCAGTTCTTC.